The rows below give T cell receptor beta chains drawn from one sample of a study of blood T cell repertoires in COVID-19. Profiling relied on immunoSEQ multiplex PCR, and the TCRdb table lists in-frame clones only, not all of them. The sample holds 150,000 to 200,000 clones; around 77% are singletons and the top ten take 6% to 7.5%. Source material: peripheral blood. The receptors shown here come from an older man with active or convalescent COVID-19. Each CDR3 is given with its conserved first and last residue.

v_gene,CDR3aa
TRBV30,CAWSAWRTGLNTEAFF
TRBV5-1,CASSLLGPGQGTGETQYF
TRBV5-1,CASSLEQGSSPLHF
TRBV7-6,CASSPGLGAAETQYF
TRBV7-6,CASSSGLAGGRGTGELFF
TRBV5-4,CASSRDSSPLHF
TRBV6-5,CASSYRTGTMNTEAFF
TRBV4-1,CASSQDRDRGSPLHF
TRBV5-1,CASSLVAGTYNEQFF
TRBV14,CASSQGGGEAFF
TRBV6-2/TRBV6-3,CASSYAASTIYF
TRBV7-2,CASSLYGTANEKLFF
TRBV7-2,CASRFGTGGDEAFF
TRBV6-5,CASGQDYTEAFF
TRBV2,CASSQAATTHEQFF
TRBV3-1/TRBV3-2,CASSQGVPGRNSPLHF
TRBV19,CASRGQATLSTDTQYF
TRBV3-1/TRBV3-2,CASSQEAGGNYGYTF
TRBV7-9,CASSLGGGTEAFF
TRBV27,CASSSPLIGEKLFF
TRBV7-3,CASSAHGPGNTEAFF
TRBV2,CASRATSGGYNEQFF
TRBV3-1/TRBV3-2,CASSHLDSYEQYF
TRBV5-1,CASSVGQGDTGELFF
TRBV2,CASSGQLSGANVLTF
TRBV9,CASSVAGGVYEQYF
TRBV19,CASSLRPAESGGEQFF
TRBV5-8,CASSWPGFYEQYF
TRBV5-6,CASSPPTGPDEQYF
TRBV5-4,CASSLEQGGGYTF
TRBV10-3,CAIRGDSDYGYTF
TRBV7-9,CASSPEEGQPQHF
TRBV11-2,CASSLDRVVSDTQYF
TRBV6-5,CASSLAQGNQPQHF
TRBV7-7,CASSLDRQETQYF
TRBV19,CASSAGQLTNTEAFF
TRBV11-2,CATRRGGAGETQYF
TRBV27,CAGSTKGQGTNQPQHF
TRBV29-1,CSVLAGVETQYF
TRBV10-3,CAIRPTGDNQPQHF
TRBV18,CASFPGNTEAFF
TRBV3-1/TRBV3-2,CASIPRDRVNQPQHF
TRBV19,CASSMQQGNTGELFF
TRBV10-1,CASSDGTANTGELFF
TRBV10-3,CAIGETGMSGANVLTF
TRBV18,CASSPPRGGADTQYF
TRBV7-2,CASSWDRGNEQYF
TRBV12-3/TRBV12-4,CASSFEPETQYF
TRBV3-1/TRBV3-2,CASSQGVPGINIQYF
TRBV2,CASSYRMGDRGHTF
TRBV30,CAWKTGYEQYF
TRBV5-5,CASSPGQGATNEKLFF
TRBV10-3,CAIRKDRDANTGELFF
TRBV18,CASSPRDRGDTEAFF
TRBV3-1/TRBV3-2,CASSLGLAESTDTQYF
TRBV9,CASSVGVAGGITGELFF
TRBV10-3,CAISDTHRRGLWYGYTF